These 21 T cell receptor beta chains share one sample of origin, sequenced in a study of blood T cell repertoires in COVID-19. This table comes from immunoSEQ multiplex PCR, and its TCRdb copy is limited to in-frame clones, with some not included. The sample has about 120,000 clones; approximately 70% are singletons. Sequences were obtained from peripheral blood. The receptor source for this set is a human donor with acute or convalescent COVID-19. The donor label of this sample is uncertain.

This clone has a handful of counts. The chain combines TRBV28 with TRBJ1-1; TRBD1 agrees at 9 bases. Germline V CDR1 and CDR2: MDHEN, SYDVKM. V lost 5 bases, J lost 9 bases, and 13 bases stayed unmatched. This CDR3 has 15 amino acids. The CDR3 nucleotides read TGTGCCAGCAGTCAATCGGATACAGGGGGCGGGAAAGCTTTCTTT. The encoded protein is CASSQSDTGGGKAFF. Supplemented by reference TRBV28 and TRBJ1-1, the full variable domain reads DVKVTQSSRYLVKRTGEKVFLECVQDMDHENMFWYRQDPGLGLRLIYFSYDVKMKEKGDIPEGYSVSREKKERFSLILESASTNQTSMYLCASSQSDTGGGKAFFGQGTRLTVV.

J is TRBJ2-3 and V is TRBV11-3; D might be TRBD2 (5 bases). Trimming shortened V by 5 bases and J by 6 bases, and 12 bases separated the two germline ends. Germline loops: CDR1 SGHNT, CDR2 YENEEA. The CDR3 totals 13 residues. This chain's CDR3 is CASSPRGSDTQYF. Written as DNA, the CDR3 is TGTGCCAGCAGCCCCCGGGGATCGGATACGCAGTATTTT.

The CDR3 DNA sequence: TGTGCCAGCAGTGCATTCAGGGAAAAACTGTTTTTT. Protein product: CASSAFREKLFF. The genes are TRBV25-1 and TRBJ1-4; D is ambiguous. The ends were cut back, 4 bases at V and 8 bases at J, with 8 bases in the middle. Germline V lookup: CDR1 MGHDK, CDR2 SYGVNS. The CDR3 extends over 12 amino acids.

This clone has only a few counts. V is TRBV28 and J is TRBJ2-7; 7 bases are a match to TRBD1. CDR3 length: 15 amino acids. Germline lookup yields CDR1 MDHEN and CDR2 SYDVKM. V trimming: 5 bases; J trimming: 4 bases; junction bases outside the gene matches: 11. The CDR3 sequence: CASSPSGTALYEQYF. CDR3 sequence (DNA): TGTGCCAGCAGTCCCTCGGGGACAGCCCTTTACGAGCAGTACTTC.

The rearrangement links TRBV4-1 to TRBJ1-4; TRBD1 matches at 7 bases. J lost 4 bases, V lost 3 bases, and 8 bases had no gene match. CDR1 MGHRA and CDR2 YSYEKL come from the germline V gene. The CDR3 covers 16 residues. The CDR3 nucleotides are TGCGCCAGCAGCCAGCCTCACAGGGGAAATAATGAAAAACTGTTTTTT. This encodes CASSQPHRGNNEKLFF.

The V call is TRBV6-5, the J call TRBJ1-5, with D perhaps matching TRBD1 (6 bases). Germline V gene data show CDR1 as MNHEY and CDR2 as SVGAGI. The CDR3 extends over 14 amino acids. V gave up 2 bases and J gave up 6 bases, with 11 bases separating them. This CDR3 reads CASSYGGASQPQHF. For the CDR3, the DNA is TGTGCCAGCAGTTACGGGGGGGCAAGTCAGCCCCAGCATTTT.

This sequence joins TRBV5-6 and TRBJ2-2; D not resolved. Germline CDR1 and CDR2: SGHDT and YYEEEE. The CDR3 loop spans 15 amino acids. Deletions cut 3 bases from V and 1 base from J, with 10 bases between. CDR3 nucleotides: TGTGCCAGCAGCTCCCCCTTTTGGAACACCGGGGAGCTGTTTTTT. This sequence encodes CASSSPFWNTGELFF.

This clone was counted only a few times. This CDR3 is CAWSPGQVYEQYF. The CDR3 DNA reads TGTGCCTGGAGTCCTGGACAGGTCTACGAGCAGTACTTC. The chain links TRBV30 to TRBJ2-7; 7 bases line up with TRBD1. Per germline, CDR1 GTSNPN and CDR2 SVGIG (reference sequence). The CDR3 runs to 13 residues. V lost 2 bases to trimming and J lost 3 bases; unmatched junction nucleotides: 4.

The chain has TRBV10-1 and TRBJ1-5, with D unresolved. Per germline, CDR1 WNHNN and CDR2 SYGVQD (reference sequence). V dropped 4 bases and J dropped 5 bases, with 12 bases sitting between them. There are 14 residues in the CDR3. CDR3 DNA: TGCGCCAGCAGTGGCCGGGTGGCGGATCAGCCCCAGCATTTT. Encoded protein: CASSGRVADQPQHF.

In this sample, this clone turned up once. The chain carries TRBV18 and TRBJ2-5, with 8 bases identical to TRBD1. CDR1 is KGHSH, CDR2 LQKENI, per germline. This CDR3 contains 17 residues. With 6 bases clipped from V and 4 bases from J, the junction kept 16 bases outside the gene matches. CDR3 coding DNA: TGTGCCAGCTCCACGGTTTACGACAGGGGCCCAAGAGAGACCCAGTACTTC. Its translation: CASSTVYDRGPRETQYF.

The rearrangement joins TRBV6-5 to TRBJ1-2; D not certain. Trimming removed 4 bases at V and 8 bases at J, with 14 bases between. CDR3 length equals 13 residues. Looked up from germline, CDR1 is MNHEY and CDR2 is SVGAGI. Here the CDR3 reads CASSSSKEAGYTF. DNA of the CDR3: TGTGCCAGCAGTTCCTCAAAGGAGGCCGGCTACACCTTC.

The chain links TRBV5-8 to TRBJ1-1; D not resolved. Trimming took 4 bases from V and 8 from J, leaving 9 bases between them. The CDR3 totals 11 residues. Per the germline V gene, CDR1 is SGHTS and CDR2 is YDEGEE. CDR3 DNA: TGTGCCAGCAGCGCGGGGAGCGAAGCTTTCTTT. It is translated as CASSAGSEAFF.

This clone was seen just once. The V call is TRBV5-3, the J call TRBJ2-7; 9 positions agree with TRBD1. TRBV5-3 is known as an ORF, though its function is uncertain. There are 17 residues in the CDR3. V shed 3 bases and J 3 bases; nucleotides not matched to a gene: 13. This CDR3 reads CARSWGQGSLLHYEQYV. The CDR3 bases are TGTGCCAGAAGCTGGGGACAGGGAAGTTTACTTCACTACGAGCAGTACGTC.

The chain uses TRBV4-1 and TRBJ1-3; D is perhaps TRBD1 (5 bases). The CDR3 spans 18 residues. Trimming took 0 bases from V and 0 from J, leaving 15 bases between them. Per the germline V gene, CDR1 is MGHRA and CDR2 is YSYEKL. CDR3 coding DNA: TGCGCCAGCAGCCAAGATGGTGGGGCATCCAGCTCTGGAAACACCATATATTTT. Its protein product is CASSQDGGASSSGNTIYF.

Only one count was recorded for this clone. The chain joins TRBV7-2 to TRBJ1-2; 9 bases map to TRBD1. The CDR3 consists of 16 residues. Germline CDR1 is SGHTA and CDR2 is FQGNSA. V lost 3 bases to trimming and J lost 4 bases; unmatched junction nucleotides: 9. The CDR3 region has the DNA TGTGCCAGCAGCTTCGATGGGACAGGGACCCTCTATGGCTACACCTTC. It codes for CASSFDGTGTLYGYTF. Together with reference TRBV7-2 and TRBJ1-2, the CDR3 gives the full variable domain: GAGVSQSPSNKVTEKGKDVELRCDPISGHTALYWYRQSLGQGLEFLIYFQGNSAPDKSGLPSDRFSAERTGGSVSTLTIQRTQQEDSAVYLCASSFDGTGTLYGYTFGSGTRLTVV.

The V gene is TRBV2, the J gene TRBJ2-4; 9 nucleotides agree with TRBD1. Looked up from germline, CDR1 is SNHLY and CDR2 is FYNNEI. The CDR3 consists of 16 residues. Trimming took 5 bases from V and 0 from J; bases not matched to a gene: 5. The CDR3: CASSSQGALAKNIQYF. The CDR3 nucleotides read TGTGCCAGCAGTTCACAGGGGGCTCTAGCCAAAAACATTCAGTACTTC. The whole variable domain, filled in from reference TRBV2 and TRBJ2-4, reads EPEVTQTPSHQVTQMGQEVILRCVPISNHLYFYWYRQILGQKVEFLVSFYNNEISEKSEIFDDQFSVERPDGSNFTLKIRSTKLEDSAMYFCASSSQGALAKNIQYFGAGTRLSVL.

The CDR3, as DNA: TGTGCCAGCAGTGCCGCTGACAGGGGGAATCAGCCCCAGCATTTT. Translation: CASSAADRGNQPQHF. V gene TRBV27 combines with J gene TRBJ1-5; 9 bases are a match to TRBD1. V lost 5 bases, J lost 4 bases, and 6 bases stayed unmatched. The germline V gene has CDR1 MNHEY and CDR2 SMNVEV (reference sequence). This CDR3 comprises 15 residues.

This clone came up a few times. This sequence joins TRBV29-1 and TRBJ2-7; D is perhaps TRBD2 (6 bases). CDR1 and CDR2 (germline): SQVTM, ANQGSEA. The CDR3 extends over 13 amino acids. Trimming pared 5 bases from V and 4 bases from J, leaving 15 bases between. CDR3 sequence: CSVKEGNSYEQYF. The CDR3 DNA reads TGCAGCGTTAAGGAGGGCAATTCGTACGAGCAGTACTTC.

This clone was counted at least ten times. V is TRBV2 and J is TRBJ2-7; a weak D match, TRBD1 (5 bases). CDR3 length: 14 residues. Germline values: CDR1 SNHLY, CDR2 FYNNEI. V was shortened by 2 bases and J by 5 bases, with 13 bases between the two germline ends. The CDR3 loop is CASSEWGQGNEQYF. For the CDR3, the DNA is TGTGCCAGCAGTGAATGGGGTCAGGGCAACGAGCAGTACTTC.

This clone was counted only a few times. Here the CDR3 DNA reads TGTGCCAGCAGCCCACGTGCTCGGGGGGAGGCCTACAATGAGCAGTTCTTC. Translating it yields CASSPRARGEAYNEQFF. The gene calls are TRBV7-3 and TRBJ2-1; 7 nucleotides align to TRBD2. Trimming cost V 5 bases and J 2 bases; bases outside gene matches: 12. The CDR3 length is 17 residues. The V gene's germline CDR1 is SGHTA and CDR2 FQGTGA.

The V gene is TRBV5-1, the J gene TRBJ2-1; possible D gene TRBD1, 6 bases. Per germline, CDR1 SGHRS and CDR2 YFSETQ. The CDR3 has 12 amino acids. V dropped 4 bases and J dropped 5 bases, with 7 bases sitting between them. In DNA form, the CDR3 reads TGCGCCAGCAGCCGGACAGACAATGAGCAGTTCTTC. This translates into CASSRTDNEQFF.